This passage covers 15 T cell receptor beta chains from one sample sequenced in a study of blood T cell repertoires in COVID-19. The data were produced by immunoSEQ multiplex PCR, yet TCRdb's version contains in-frame clones alone and is incomplete. The table includes 650,000 to 800,000 clones, approximately 90% detected once. Material: peripheral blood. These receptors came from a woman between 18 and 29 years old with acute or convalescent COVID-19.

V is TRBV19 and J is TRBJ1-6, with a weak D call TRBD1 (6 bases). Deletions cut 7 bases from V and 6 bases from J, with 16 bases between. The germline gives CDR1 LNHDA, CDR2 SQIVND (reference sequence). The CDR3 runs 15 residues. This CDR3 is CASNLNRAVNSPLHF. In DNA, the CDR3 is TGTGCCAGTAACCTCAACAGGGCAGTTAATTCACCCCTCCACTTT. Combining the CDR3 with reference TRBV19 and TRBJ1-6 gives the whole variable domain DGGITQSPKYLFRKEGQNVTLSCEQNLNHDAMYWYRQDPGQGLRLIYYSQIVNDFQKGDIAEGYSVSREKKESFPLTVTSAQKNPTAFYLCASNLNRAVNSPLHFGNGTRLTVT.

The chain employs TRBV6-5 and TRBJ1-5; 10 bases line up with TRBD1. Germline values: CDR1 MNHEY, CDR2 SVGAGI. V lost 4 bases and J lost 2; bases outside the gene matches: 5. There are 16 residues in the CDR3. The CDR3 is CASSSGTGVGNQPQHF. As DNA, the CDR3 is TGTGCCAGCAGTTCCGGGACAGGGGTAGGCAATCAGCCCCAGCATTTT.

The chain carries TRBV28 and TRBJ1-6; TRBD1 is a possible D gene (6 bases). V was pared by 2 bases and J by 12 bases, with 14 bases between. The CDR3 has 14 residues. Per the germline V gene, CDR1 is MDHEN and CDR2 is SYDVKM. The CDR3 DNA reads TGTGCCAGCAGTTTAAGGGGGGGCGGACGACCCCTCCACTTT. Protein: CASSLRGGGRPLHF.

The chain carries TRBV7-3 and TRBJ2-1, with D unresolved. The germline gives CDR1 SGHTA, CDR2 FQGTGA. With 1 base removed from V and 3 bases from J, the gap between germline ends came to 13 bases. The CDR3 covers 16 residues. As DNA, the CDR3 is TGTGCCAGCAGCTTAATCACCGGGTCCCACTACAATGAGCAGTTCTTC. It codes for CASSLITGSHYNEQFF.

The chain links TRBV6-5 to TRBJ2-7; D is unresolved. Trimming shortened V by 7 bases and J by 4 bases, and 14 bases separated the two germline ends. This CDR3 region has 13 residues. CDR1 MNHEY and CDR2 SVGAGI come from the germline V gene. The CDR3 DNA reads TGTGCCAGCATCTCAGGTATTCGGTACGAGCAGTACTTC. This translates into CASISGIRYEQYF.

This clone was seen a single time. The V call is TRBV2, the J call TRBJ2-2, with TRBD1 matching over 9 bases. Germline CDR1 reads SNHLY; CDR2 reads FYNNEI. The CDR3 has 13 amino acids. V shed 8 bases, J shed 6 bases, and the junction held 4 bases outside the gene matches. CDR3 DNA sequence: TGTGCCAGCTGGGACAGGGTGGCCGGGGAGCTGTTTTTT. It specifies CASWDRVAGELFF. The complete variable domain, with remaining parts taken from reference TRBV2 and TRBJ2-2, reads EPEVTQTPSHQVTQMGQEVILRCVPISNHLYFYWYRQILGQKVEFLVSFYNNEISEKSEIFDDQFSVERPDGSNFTLKIRSTKLEDSAMYFCASWDRVAGELFFGEGSRLTVL.

This chain connects TRBV5-1 to TRBJ1-1; D is perhaps TRBD1 (5 bases). Germline lookup yields CDR1 SGHRS and CDR2 YFSETQ. The CDR3 covers 18 residues. Trimming removed 1 base from V and 1 base from J, with 20 bases in between. The DNA of the CDR3 is TGCGCCAGCAGCTTGTACGGGAGCGGTGGGGCCGCGAACACTGAAGCTTTCTTT. Translated, it gives CASSLYGSGGAANTEAFF.

The chain carries TRBV7-9 and TRBJ1-1; D not certain. The CDR3 is 14 amino acids. The V end was cut by 3 bases, the J end by 6 bases, with 14 bases between. Germline V lookup: CDR1 SEHNR, CDR2 FQNEAQ (reference sequence). For the CDR3, the DNA is TGTGCCAGCAGCTTCATCTCGTTTCGGGCTGAAGCTTTCTTT. This encodes CASSFISFRAEAFF.

The chain is built from TRBV7-2 and TRBJ1-3, with no clear D. Germline assignment: CDR1 SGHTA and CDR2 FQGNSA. The CDR3 spans 16 residues. The V gene lost 3 bases and the J gene lost 2 bases, with 14 bases spanning the gap. The CDR3 sequence: CASSFGPVPTGNTIYF. The CDR3 coding sequence is TGTGCCAGCAGCTTTGGCCCCGTACCGACTGGAAACACCATATATTTT.

The chain employs TRBV11-2 and TRBJ2-7, with D unresolved. The germline V and J ends were trimmed by 0 bases and 2 bases, with 8 bases remaining between them. Germline V gives CDR1 SGHAT, CDR2 FQNNGV. The CDR3 extends over 14 amino acids. CDR3 in DNA: TGTGCCAGCAGCTTAGATTTCATCACCTACGAGCAGTACTTC. Protein: CASSLDFITYEQYF.

The chain uses TRBV7-2 and TRBJ1-2; TRBD1 matches at 8 bases. CDR1 is SGHTA and CDR2 is FQGNSA in the germline V gene. Germline trimming cut 5 bases from V and 4 bases from J; bases unmatched to any gene: 6. The CDR3 runs to 14 residues. CDR3 amino acids: CASSPGTGLYGYTF. The CDR3 nucleotides are TGTGCCAGCAGCCCCGGGACAGGCCTCTATGGCTACACCTTC.

Comment on this clone: Within the sample, other DNA sequences also encode this same CDR3. The V gene is TRBV5-6, the J gene TRBJ1-3, with D unclear. The germline V gene encodes CDR1 SGHDT and CDR2 YYEEEE. This CDR3 is 15 amino acids long. Trimming stripped 0 bases from V and 0 bases from J, with 7 bases between. The DNA of the CDR3 is TGTGCCAGCAGCTTGGAGCCATCCTCTGGAAACACCATATATTTT. It yields the protein CASSLEPSSGNTIYF.

The chain couples TRBV29-1 to TRBJ1-1; D unclear. CDR1 is SQVTM and CDR2 is ANQGSEA in the germline V gene. V gave up 6 bases and J gave up 6 bases, with 26 bases separating them. The CDR3 length is 16 residues. The CDR3 protein is CSVRPIEFDLFAEAFF. The CDR3 region has the DNA TGCAGCGTGAGGCCAATCGAGTTTGATCTATTCGCTGAAGCTTTCTTT.

The chain combines TRBV27 with TRBJ2-1; 9 nucleotides line up with TRBD2. CDR1 MNHEY and CDR2 SMNVEV come from the germline V gene (reference sequence). This CDR3 region has 13 residues. V shed 9 bases and J 8 bases; nucleotides not matched to a gene: 8. The CDR3 nucleotides read TGTGCCAGTTGGGGCGGGGGGGCACATGAGCAGTTCTTC. Translating it yields CASWGGGAHEQFF.

The chain has TRBV5-1 and TRBJ1-2; D gene unclear. Germline lookup yields CDR1 SGHRS and CDR2 YFSETQ. Trimming took off 0 bases at V and 8 bases at J, with 11 bases between the two ends. This CDR3 is built from 13 residues. This CDR3 is CASSLAGSSGYTF. DNA of the CDR3: TGCGCCAGCAGCTTGGCGGGGTCCTCCGGCTACACCTTC.